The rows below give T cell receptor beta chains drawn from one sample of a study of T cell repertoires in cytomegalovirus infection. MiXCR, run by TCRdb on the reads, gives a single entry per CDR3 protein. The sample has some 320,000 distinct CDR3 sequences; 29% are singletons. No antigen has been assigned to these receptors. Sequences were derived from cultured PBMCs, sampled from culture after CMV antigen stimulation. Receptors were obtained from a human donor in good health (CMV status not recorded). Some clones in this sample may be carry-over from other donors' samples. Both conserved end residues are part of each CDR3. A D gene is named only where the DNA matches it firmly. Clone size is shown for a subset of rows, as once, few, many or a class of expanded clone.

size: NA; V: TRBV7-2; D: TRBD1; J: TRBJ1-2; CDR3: CASSLLGQGGGYGYTF; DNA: TGTGCCAGCAGCTTGCTCGGACAGGGAGGTGGCTATGGCTACACCTTC
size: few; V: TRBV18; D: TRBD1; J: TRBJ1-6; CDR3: CASSQNRDRLSRSPLHF; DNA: TGTGCCAGCTCTCAAAACCGGGACAGACTCTCTCGTTCACCCCTCCACTTT
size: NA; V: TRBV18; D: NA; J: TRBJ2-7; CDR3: CASSPQRTGFTYEQYF; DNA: TGTGCCAGCTCACCACAGAGAACAGGGTTCACCTACGAGCAGTACTTC
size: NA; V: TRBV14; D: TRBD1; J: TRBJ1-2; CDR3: CASSPPGQGYGYTF; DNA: TGTGCCAGCAGCCCACCGGGACAGGGGTATGGCTACACCTTC
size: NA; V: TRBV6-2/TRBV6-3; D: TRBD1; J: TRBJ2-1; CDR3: CASSFRDRSNEGFF; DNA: TGTGCCAGCAGTTTCCGGGACAGGTCAAACGAGGGGTTCTTC
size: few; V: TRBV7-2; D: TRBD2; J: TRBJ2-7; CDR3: CASSLTSGGYEQYF; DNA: TGTGCCAGCAGTTTGACTAGCGGGGGGTACGAGCAGTACTTC
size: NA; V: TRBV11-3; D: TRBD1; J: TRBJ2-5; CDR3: CASSETGAETQYF; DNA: TGTGCCAGCAGCGAGACAGGGGCAGAGACCCAGTACTTC
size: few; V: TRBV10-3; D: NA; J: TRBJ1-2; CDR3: CAISEVAGLYGYTF; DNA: TGTGCCATCAGTGAGGTGGCAGGGTTGTATGGCTACACCTTC
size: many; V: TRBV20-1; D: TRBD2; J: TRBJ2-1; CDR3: CSAMRGVLAGGYNEQFF; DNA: TGCAGTGCGATGCGGGGAGTGCTAGCGGGAGGATACAATGAGCAGTTCTTC
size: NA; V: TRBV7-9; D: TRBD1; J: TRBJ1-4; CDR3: CASSLVQGDQKLFF; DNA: TGTGCCAGCAGCTTAGTCCAGGGGGACCAAAAACTGTTTTTT
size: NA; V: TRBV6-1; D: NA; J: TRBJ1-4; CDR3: CASRSRAEEKLFF; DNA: TGTGCCAGCAGGTCGAGGGCCGAGGAAAAACTGTTTTTT
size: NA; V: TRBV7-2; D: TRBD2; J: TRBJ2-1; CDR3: CASSPYLPGTSGGTEQFF; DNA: TGTGCCAGCAGCCCATACCTCCCCGGGACTAGCGGAGGCACTGAGCAGTTCTTC
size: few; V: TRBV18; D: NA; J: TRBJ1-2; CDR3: CASFDRDYGYTF; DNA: TGTGCCAGCTTCGACCGGGACTATGGCTACACCTTC
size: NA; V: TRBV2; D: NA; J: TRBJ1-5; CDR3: CASSGAESGPQHF; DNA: TGTGCCAGCAGTGGGGCAGAAAGCGGGCCCCAGCATTTT
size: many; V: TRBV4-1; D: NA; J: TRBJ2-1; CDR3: CASSQPRLVRSYNEQFF; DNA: TGCGCCAGCAGCCAACCCAGACTAGTAAGGTCCTACAATGAGCAGTTCTTC
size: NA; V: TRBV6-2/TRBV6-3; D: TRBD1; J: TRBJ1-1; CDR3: CASSWDRGADTEAFF; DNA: TGTGCCAGCAGTTGGGACAGGGGGGCGGACACTGAAGCTTTCTTT
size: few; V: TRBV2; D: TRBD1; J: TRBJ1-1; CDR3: CASTLRTGPVTEAFF; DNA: TGTGCCAGCACTCTCCGGACAGGGCCGGTCACTGAAGCTTTCTTT
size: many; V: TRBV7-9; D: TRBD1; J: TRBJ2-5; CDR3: CASSQTGGWETQYF; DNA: TGTGCCAGCAGCCAAACAGGGGGCTGGGAGACCCAGTACTTC
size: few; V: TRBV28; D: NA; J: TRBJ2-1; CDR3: CASISGGFSYNEQFF; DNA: TGTGCCAGCATCTCAGGGGGGTTCTCCTACAATGAGCAGTTCTTC
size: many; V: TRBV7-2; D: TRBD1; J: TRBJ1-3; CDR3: CASSLAPSTGVSGNTIYF; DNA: TGTGCCAGCAGCTTAGCCCCCAGTACAGGGGTCTCTGGAAACACCATATATTTT
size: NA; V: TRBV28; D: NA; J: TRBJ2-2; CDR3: CASSSTGRVGTLETGELFF; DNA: TGTGCCAGCAGTTCTACCGGCAGGGTAGGGACCTTGGAAACCGGGGAGCTGTTTTTT
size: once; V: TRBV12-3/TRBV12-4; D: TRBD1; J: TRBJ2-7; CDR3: CASRWTGAEQYF; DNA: TGTGCCAGCAGGTGGACAGGGGCCGAGCAGTACTTC
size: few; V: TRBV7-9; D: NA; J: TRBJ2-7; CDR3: CASSVQGGEQYF; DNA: TGTGCCAGCAGCGTACAGGGTGGAGAGCAGTACTTC
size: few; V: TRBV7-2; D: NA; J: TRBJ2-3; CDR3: CASSLNNPLTDTQYF; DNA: TGTGCCAGCAGCTTAAATAACCCACTCACGGATACGCAGTATTTT
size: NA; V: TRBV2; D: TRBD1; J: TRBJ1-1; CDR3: CASSENRGAEAFF; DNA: TGTGCCAGCAGTGAGAACAGGGGCGCTGAAGCTTTCTTT
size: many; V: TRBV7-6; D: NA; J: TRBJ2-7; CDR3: CASSLAKGSEQYF; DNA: TGTGCCAGCAGCTTAGCGAAAGGCTCCGAGCAGTACTTC
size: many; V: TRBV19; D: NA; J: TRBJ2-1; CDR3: CASSRRTVNEQFF; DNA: TGTGCCAGTAGCAGGCGGACAGTCAATGAGCAGTTCTTC
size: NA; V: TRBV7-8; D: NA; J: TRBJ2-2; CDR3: CASSSRLSNTGELFF; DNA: TGTGCCAGCAGCTCACGACTCTCTAACACCGGGGAGCTGTTTTTT
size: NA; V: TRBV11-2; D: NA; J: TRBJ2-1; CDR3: CASSRSFEQFF; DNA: TGTGCCAGCAGCAGAAGCTTTGAGCAGTTCTTC
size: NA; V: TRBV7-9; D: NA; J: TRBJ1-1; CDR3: CASSLKGRGTNTEAFF; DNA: TGTGCCAGCAGCTTAAAGGGCAGGGGAACGAACACTGAAGCTTTCTTT
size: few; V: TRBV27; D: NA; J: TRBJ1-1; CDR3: CASGYRALNTEAFF; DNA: TGTGCCAGCGGATACAGGGCTTTGAACACTGAAGCTTTCTTT
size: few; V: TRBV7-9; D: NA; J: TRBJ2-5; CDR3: CASSLGFVEETQYF; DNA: TGTGCCAGCAGCTTAGGGTTCGTTGAAGAGACCCAGTACTTC
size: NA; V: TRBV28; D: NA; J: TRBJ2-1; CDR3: CASRGALVGVWELPVVDEQFF; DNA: TGTGCCAGCAGGGGAGCCTTGGTGGGGGTGTGGGAACTACCGGTCGTGGATGAGCAGTTCTTC
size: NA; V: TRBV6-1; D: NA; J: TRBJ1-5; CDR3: CASSIGGRNNQPQHF; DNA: TGTGCCAGCAGTATAGGGGGGAGGAACAATCAGCCCCAGCATTTT
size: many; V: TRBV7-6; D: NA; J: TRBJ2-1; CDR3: CASSSPRDSYNEQFF; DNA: TGTGCCAGCAGCTCCCCTCGCGACAGCTACAATGAGCAGTTCTTC
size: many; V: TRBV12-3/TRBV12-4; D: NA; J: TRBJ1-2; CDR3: CASSPGQFGYGYTF; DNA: TGTGCCAGCAGTCCAGGACAGTTCGGCTATGGCTACACCTTC
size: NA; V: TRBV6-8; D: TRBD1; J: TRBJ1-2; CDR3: CASQTGPDYGYTF; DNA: TGTGCCAGCCAGACAGGGCCGGACTATGGCTACACCTTC
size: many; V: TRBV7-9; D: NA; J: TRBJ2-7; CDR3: CASSSPLKPTAEQYF; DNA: TGTGCCAGCAGCTCACCCCTTAAACCGACAGCCGAGCAGTACTTC
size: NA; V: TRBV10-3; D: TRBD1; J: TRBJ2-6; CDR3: CAISRDRGPGANVLTF; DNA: TGTGCCATCAGTCGGGACAGGGGGCCTGGGGCCAACGTCCTGACTTTC
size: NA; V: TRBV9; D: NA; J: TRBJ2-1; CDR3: CASSPGTFSYNEQFF; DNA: TGTGCCAGCAGCCCCGGGACTTTCTCCTACAATGAGCAGTTCTTC
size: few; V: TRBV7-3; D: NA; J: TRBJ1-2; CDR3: CASSQSGYGYTF; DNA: TGTGCCAGCAGCCAAAGTGGCTATGGCTACACCTTC
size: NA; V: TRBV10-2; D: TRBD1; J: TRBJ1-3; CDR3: CASRKTGVYAGNTIYF; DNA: TGCGCCAGCAGAAAGACAGGGGTCTACGCTGGAAACACCATATATTTT
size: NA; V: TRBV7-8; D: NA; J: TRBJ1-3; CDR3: CASSFRTEPSGNTIYF; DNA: TGTGCCAGCAGCTTTAGGACGGAGCCCTCTGGAAACACCATATATTTT
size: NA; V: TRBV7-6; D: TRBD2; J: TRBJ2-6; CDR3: CASSLDLAGGHSGANVLTF; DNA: TGTGCCAGCAGCTTAGACCTGGCGGGAGGTCACTCTGGGGCCAACGTCCTGACTTTC
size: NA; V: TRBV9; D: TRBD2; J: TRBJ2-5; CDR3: CASSVARDYRETQYF; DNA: TGTGCCAGCAGCGTAGCCCGGGACTATCGAGAGACCCAGTACTTC
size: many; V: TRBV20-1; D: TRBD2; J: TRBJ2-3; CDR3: CSPSGSAPDTQYF; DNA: TGCAGCCCAAGCGGGAGTGCCCCAGATACGCAGTATTTT
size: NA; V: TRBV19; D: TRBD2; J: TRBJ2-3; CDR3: CASSMASGEDTQYF; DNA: TGTGCCAGTAGTATGGCCAGCGGGGAGGATACGCAGTATTTT
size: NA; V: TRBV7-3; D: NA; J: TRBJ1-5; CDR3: CASSLYAGLYTGGEPDQPQHF; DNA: TGTGCCAGCAGCTTATACGCAGGGCTCTATACGGGAGGAGAGCCCGATCAGCCCCAGCATTTT
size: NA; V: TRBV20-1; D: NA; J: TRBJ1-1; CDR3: CSARSDTMNTEAFF; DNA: TGCAGTGCTAGATCGGACACCATGAACACTGAAGCTTTCTTT
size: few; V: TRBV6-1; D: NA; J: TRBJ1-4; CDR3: CASRAGSTNEKLFF; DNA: TGTGCCAGCAGAGCAGGGTCAACTAATGAAAAACTGTTTTTT
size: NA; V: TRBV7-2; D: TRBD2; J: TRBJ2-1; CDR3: CASSFSSGYNEQFF; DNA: TGTGCCAGCAGCTTTTCTAGCGGTTACAATGAGCAGTTCTTC
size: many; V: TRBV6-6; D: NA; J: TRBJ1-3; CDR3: CASSSGRLSGNTIYF; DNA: TGTGCCAGCAGTTCCGGACGCCTCTCTGGAAACACCATATATTTT
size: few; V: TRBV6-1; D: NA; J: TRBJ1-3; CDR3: CASKRDPGPSGNTIYF; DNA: TGTGCCAGCAAACGTGACCCCGGGCCCTCTGGAAACACCATATATTTT
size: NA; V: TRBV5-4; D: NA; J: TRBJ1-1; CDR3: CASSFVSGATEAFF; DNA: TGTGCCAGCAGCTTCGTTTCAGGGGCCACTGAAGCTTTCTTT
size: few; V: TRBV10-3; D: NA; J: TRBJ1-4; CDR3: CAISESGRATNEKLFF; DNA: TGTGCCATCAGTGAGTCCGGCCGGGCAACTAATGAAAAACTGTTTTTT
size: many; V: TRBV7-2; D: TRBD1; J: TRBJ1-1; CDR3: CASSLGTVRTEAFF; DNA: TGTGCCAGCAGCCTTGGGACAGTTAGGACTGAAGCTTTCTTT
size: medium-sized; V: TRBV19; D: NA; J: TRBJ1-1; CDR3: CATVRRFGMNTEAFF; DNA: TGTGCCACCGTGAGGAGGTTTGGTATGAACACTGAAGCTTTCTTT
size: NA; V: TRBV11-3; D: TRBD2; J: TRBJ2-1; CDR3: CASSPGGGAHNEQFF; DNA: TGTGCCAGCAGCCCGGGGGGGGGGGCTCACAATGAGCAGTTCTTC
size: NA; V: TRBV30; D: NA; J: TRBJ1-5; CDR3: CAWSVRGAQPQHF; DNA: TGTGCCTGGAGTGTACGAGGGGCTCAGCCCCAGCATTTT